This entry lists 15 T cell receptor beta chains sequenced from one sample in a study of blood T cell repertoires in COVID-19. TCRdb's copy holds only in-frame clones and misses some; the assay was immunoSEQ multiplex PCR. The sample holds about 170,000 clones; roughly 81% are singletons and the top ten take around 2.9%. Sequenced: peripheral blood. All receptors derive from an elderly woman with COVID-19, enrolled during active disease.

This rearrangement joins TRBV4-1 to TRBJ2-7; TRBD2 agrees at 9 bases. Germline CDR1 reads MGHRA; CDR2 reads YSYEKL. This CDR3 spans 15 amino acids. The J segment lost 0 bases and the V segment lost 6 bases, leaving 6 bases of the junction unmatched. The CDR3 nucleotides are TGCGCCAGCAGAACTCGCGGGGGGGCCTCCTACGAGCAGTACTTC. Residues: CASRTRGGASYEQYF.

This rearrangement joins TRBV10-3 to TRBJ2-1; perhaps TRBD2 as D (7 bases). Deletions cut 3 bases from V and 12 bases from J, with 9 bases between. This CDR3 is built from 11 residues. The germline gives CDR1 ENHRY, CDR2 SYGVKD. CDR3 protein: CAISERGGQFF. DNA for the CDR3: TGTGCCATCAGTGAAAGGGGGGGGCAGTTCTTC.

In nucleotides, the CDR3 is TGTGCCAGCTCGATCCCGGGGGGCGGCTCCGAGGCACCCCTCCACTTT. As protein: CASSIPGGGSEAPLHF. This chain connects TRBV18 to TRBJ1-6; weak D call: TRBD1 (6 bases). Germline V gives CDR1 KGHSH, CDR2 LQKENI. Trimming took 6 bases from V and 11 from J, leaving 23 bases between them. The CDR3 runs to 16 residues. The entire variable domain, with the rest obtained from reference TRBV18 and TRBJ1-6, is as follows: NAGVMQNPRHLVRRRGQEARLRCSPMKGHSHVYWYRQLPEEGLKFMVYLQKENIIDESGMPKERFSAEFPKEGPSILRIQQVVRGDSAAYFCASSIPGGGSEAPLHFGNGTRLTVT.

This clone was recorded a few times. The J gene is TRBJ1-6, the V gene TRBV5-1; tentative D call: TRBD1 (5 bases). V was clipped by 0 bases and J by 7 bases, with 8 bases between them. The V gene's germline CDR1 is SGHRS and CDR2 YFSETQ. The CDR3 contains 14 residues. CDR3 bases: TGCGCCAGCAGCTTGGGGCAGGGAAATTCACCCCTCCACTTT. It encodes CASSLGQGNSPLHF.

V usage is TRBV27 and J usage is TRBJ1-2, with D tentatively TRBD1 (6 bases). Trimming cost V 6 bases and J 4 bases, with 12 bases left between them. This CDR3 contains 13 residues. Germline V gene lookup returns CDR1 MNHEY and CDR2 SMNVEV (reference sequence). The DNA for the CDR3 is TGTGCCAGCAGAACGTCAGGGGTCTATGGCTACACCTTC. Translating gives CASRTSGVYGYTF.

This clone has a single count. The chain links TRBV5-6 to TRBJ1-1, with D uncertain. V gave up 0 bases and J gave up 0 bases, with 3 bases separating them. This CDR3 comprises 13 residues. In germline, CDR1 is SGHDT, CDR2 YYEEEE. The CDR3 region has the DNA TGTGCCAGCAGCTTGGACTTGAACACTGAAGCTTTCTTT. It specifies CASSLDLNTEAFF. Variable domain in full (rest from reference TRBV5-6 and TRBJ1-1): DAGVTQSPTHLIKTRGQQVTLRCSPKSGHDTVSWYQQALGQGPQFIFQYYEEEERQRGNFPDRFSGHQFPNYSSELNVNALLLGDSALYLCASSLDLNTEAFFGQGTRLTVV.

This clone was seen only a few times. The V and J genes are TRBV19 and TRBJ2-3, with 12 bases matching TRBD1. There are 17 residues in the CDR3. CDR1 and CDR2 (germline): LNHDA, SQIVND (reference sequence). Losses at the gene ends were 0 bases for V and 4 bases for J; bases not matched to a gene: 5. The CDR3 spells CASSIEWDRGRPDTQYF. For the CDR3, the DNA is TGTGCCAGTAGTATAGAATGGGACAGGGGGCGCCCAGATACGCAGTATTTT.

This sequence joins TRBV4-1 and TRBJ1-2; D not resolved. CDR1 and CDR2 from the germline V gene are MGHRA and YSYEKL. The CDR3 contains 15 residues. V dropped 4 bases and J dropped 3 bases, with 15 bases sitting between them. CDR3 loop: CASSRSREGYYGYTF. The CDR3 DNA is TGCGCCAGCAGCCGGTCGCGGGAGGGCTACTATGGCTACACCTTC.

Here the CDR3 DNA reads TGTGCCACCAGTGCCCGGGTTTCCAATGAGCAGTTCTTC. Translating gives CATSARVSNEQFF. The chain is built from TRBV24-1 and TRBJ2-1, with D uncertain. V gave up 5 bases and J gave up 6 bases, with 10 bases separating them. Germline loops: CDR1 KGHDR, CDR2 SFDVKD. The CDR3 contains 13 residues.

This CDR3 reads CASSLYRNTIYF. CDR3 nucleotide sequence: TGTGCCAGTAGCCTCTATAGAAACACCATATATTTT. The chain is built from TRBV19 and TRBJ1-3; D is unclear. CDR1 is LNHDA and CDR2 is SQIVND in the germline V gene (reference sequence). The length of the CDR3 is 12 residues. Trimming stripped 6 bases from V and 5 bases from J, with 8 bases between.

The chain is built from TRBV27 and TRBJ1-1; TRBD1 is a possible D gene (6 bases). The CDR3 consists of 13 residues. V was trimmed by 4 bases and J by 4 bases, leaving 10 bases between them. The V gene's germline CDR1 is MNHEY and CDR2 SMNVEV (reference sequence). The CDR3 DNA reads as TGTGCCAGCAGTTCCTTACAGGGCACTGAAGCTTTCTTT. It encodes CASSSLQGTEAFF.

This clone appeared a few times. One end of the junction does not line up with germline, which may come from a read error. The gene calls are TRBV7-7 and TRBJ2-2, with D perhaps TRBD1 (6 bases). This CDR3 region has 16 residues. Germline V gene sequence: CDR1 SSHAT, CDR2 FNYEAQ (reference sequence). CDR3 region: CASSNLLQGDTGELFF. In DNA, the CDR3 is TGTGCTAGCAGCAACTTATTACAGGGAGACACCGGGGAGCTGTTTTTT.

The rearrangement joins TRBV18 to TRBJ1-2; TRBD1 aligns across 7 bases. CDR3 size: 14 residues. J lost 7 bases, V lost 3 bases, and 8 bases had no gene match. From germline, CDR1 is KGHSH and CDR2 LQKENI. The CDR3 sequence is CASSPLGQQAGYTF. The CDR3 coding sequence is TGTGCCAGCTCACCTCTGGGACAGCAAGCTGGCTACACCTTC.

This sequence joins TRBV27 and TRBJ2-7, with 8 bases aligning to TRBD2. Germline V lookup: CDR1 MNHEY, CDR2 SMNVEV (reference sequence). V lost 6 bases, J lost 1 base, and 11 bases stayed unmatched. The CDR3 is 16 residues long. DNA for the CDR3: TGTGCCAGCAGGCGATTCAGCGGGAGAGATTCCTACGAGCAGTACTTC. It translates to CASRRFSGRDSYEQYF.

The chain uses TRBV7-3 and TRBJ1-6, with D possibly TRBD1 on 6 matching bases. V shed 2 bases and J shed 7 bases, with 15 bases lying between them. This CDR3 spans 16 amino acids. Germline V CDR1 and CDR2: SGHTA, FQGTGA. CDR3 sequence reads: CASSLSPQGPNSPLHF. The CDR3 DNA is TGTGCCAGCAGCTTATCGCCACAGGGTCCCAATTCACCCCTCCACTTT.